This entry concerns a single TCR beta chain. CDR3 length: 14 residues. Looked up from germline, CDR1 is GTSNPN and CDR2 is SVGIG (reference sequence). Trimming pared 3 bases from V and 9 bases from J, leaving 18 bases between. The sample is drawn from a study of long-term antiretroviral therapy in people with HIV. Specimens carried about 0.95-11 million cryopreserved PBMC before DNA extraction. Assay version v3.0 of immunoSEQ was used, and it was run at survey level. Each sample had sequencing targeting roughly 40,000-50,000 T-cell genomes. Libraries were prepared by immunoSEQ multiplex PCR; TCRdb keeps only in-frame clonotypes and omits some of them. The sample includes under 50,000 clones, approximately 94% of them seen just once.

This TCR derives from a man in his thirties or forties with HIV. This chain joins TRBV30 and TRBJ2-1, with a possible D match to TRBD2 (6 bases). The material sequenced was unsorted PBMCs, taken around 9.2 years after starting antiretroviral therapy. The CDR3 protein is CAWRRGLVQSEQFF. The CDR3 DNA sequence: TGTGCCTGGAGACGGGGGTTGGTACAAAGTGAGCAGTTCTTC.